Listed here is a single T cell receptor (beta chain). Its antigen is undetermined. Unique molecular identifiers were present on the cDNA, and a universal primer site came from template switching. Each CDR3 protein is one row after TCRdb ran MiXCR on the 5' RACE reads. In the table there are 1,800,000 or so distinct CDR3 sequences, about 30% of which are singletons. The V end was cut by 0 bases, the J end by 7 bases, with 9 bases between. Germline-derived CDR1 and CDR2 are DFQATT and SNEGSKA (reference sequence). This CDR3 comprises 12 residues. The data originate from a study of identical twins. General observations from the study: The authors noted that invariant MAIT and iNKT cells could partly confound zero-insertion analyses. The abundant beta clonotypes from cord blood had fewer insertions, and memory repertoires had none of this.

This chain connects TRBV20-1 to TRBJ1-2; D is unresolved. Sequencing was performed on cord blood. This TCR was recovered from a newborn girl in good health. CDR3 protein: CSARDRSCGYTF. The CDR3 DNA sequence: TGCAGTGCTAGAGATCGAAGCTGTGGCTACACCTTC.